Below are 8 T cell receptor beta chains sequenced from a single sample in a study of cytomegalovirus exposure and HLA in healthy donors. The study ran its PCR with 60 Vbeta and 13 Jbeta primers. The data were produced by immunoSEQ multiplex PCR, yet TCRdb's version contains in-frame clones alone and is incomplete. This table has under 200,000 clones, approximately 80% appearing once. Sequences were obtained from PBMCs. These receptors were taken from a man aged 35-49 years in good health and CMV-seronegative.

The chain couples TRBV11-2 to TRBJ1-1; no reliable D call. There are 13 residues in the CDR3. Germline V lookup: CDR1 SGHAT, CDR2 FQNNGV. Trimming stripped 7 bases from V and 0 bases from J, with 9 bases between. The CDR3 reads CASKDTLNTEAFF. The CDR3 DNA reads TGTGCCAGCAAAGACACCCTGAACACTGAAGCTTTCTTT. The full variable domain, rest sourced from reference TRBV11-2 and TRBJ1-1, is EAGVAQSPRYKIIEKRQSVAFWCNPISGHATLYWYQQILGQGPKLLIQFQNNGVVDDSQLPKDRFSAERLKGVDSTLKIQPAKLEDSAVYLCASKDTLNTEAFFGQGTRLTVV.

This chain joins TRBV5-1 and TRBJ1-2, with D hard to call. Germline V gives CDR1 SGHRS, CDR2 YFSETQ. V gave up 2 bases and J gave up 6 bases, with 14 bases separating them. The CDR3 loop spans 14 amino acids. The chain's CDR3 is CASSLLGATDGYTF. The CDR3, as DNA: TGCGCCAGCAGCTTATTGGGCGCCACGGATGGCTACACCTTC.

This clone was recorded a few times. This chain uses TRBV7-9 with TRBJ2-7; D is uncertain. The V end was cut by 8 bases, the J end by 0 bases, with 8 bases between. This CDR3 comprises 12 residues. In germline, CDR1 is SEHNR, CDR2 FQNEAQ (reference sequence). DNA for the CDR3: TGTGCCAGCGGAGACGGCTCCTACGAGCAGTACTTC. The encoded protein is CASGDGSYEQYF.

This chain uses TRBV27 with TRBJ2-7; 9 bases agree with TRBD2. Trimming took 3 bases from V and 7 from J; bases not matched to a gene: 7. The CDR3 loop spans 14 amino acids. Germline assignment: CDR1 MNHEY and CDR2 SMNVEV (reference sequence). The CDR3 spells CASSFTAGGFEQYF. CDR3 DNA sequence: TGTGCCAGCAGTTTTACAGCGGGGGGATTTGAGCAGTACTTC.

The chain carries TRBV2 and TRBJ2-5, with TRBD1 as a possible D gene (5 bases). The CDR3 runs 14 residues. Per germline, CDR1 SNHLY and CDR2 FYNNEI. V was shortened by 7 bases and J by 1 base, with 13 bases between the two germline ends. The CDR3 DNA reads as TGTGCCAGCAAGGAACGACAGTTCCAAGAGACCCAGTACTTC. It is translated as CASKERQFQETQYF.

V gene TRBV27 combines with J gene TRBJ2-7, with D perhaps TRBD2 (6 bases). The CDR3 is 12 residues long. Trimming pared 3 bases from V and 4 bases from J, leaving 7 bases between. The germline CDR1 and CDR2 sequences are MNHEY and SMNVEV (reference sequence). The chain's CDR3 is CASSLEGYEQYF. CDR3 DNA: TGTGCCAGCAGTTTGGAGGGTTACGAGCAGTACTTC.

This rearrangement joins TRBV9 to TRBJ2-5; weak D call: TRBD1 (6 bases). V lost 8 bases to trimming and J lost 1 base, with 12 bases between them. This CDR3 has 13 residues. Per germline, CDR1 SGDLS and CDR2 YYNGEE. In DNA, the CDR3 is TGTGCCAGTAGTCTAGGGGGCCAAGAGACCCAGTACTTC. Translating gives CASSLGGQETQYF.

The CDR3 coding sequence is TGTGCCAGCAGTTCCAGCGGGGCCACAGATACGCAGTATTTT. Residues: CASSSSGATDTQYF. This sequence joins TRBV6-5 and TRBJ2-3, with 7 bases aligning to TRBD2. This CDR3 is 14 amino acids long. The V segment lost 4 bases and the J segment 2 bases; nucleotides outside the gene matches: 3. Germline V gene lookup returns CDR1 MNHEY and CDR2 SVGAGI.